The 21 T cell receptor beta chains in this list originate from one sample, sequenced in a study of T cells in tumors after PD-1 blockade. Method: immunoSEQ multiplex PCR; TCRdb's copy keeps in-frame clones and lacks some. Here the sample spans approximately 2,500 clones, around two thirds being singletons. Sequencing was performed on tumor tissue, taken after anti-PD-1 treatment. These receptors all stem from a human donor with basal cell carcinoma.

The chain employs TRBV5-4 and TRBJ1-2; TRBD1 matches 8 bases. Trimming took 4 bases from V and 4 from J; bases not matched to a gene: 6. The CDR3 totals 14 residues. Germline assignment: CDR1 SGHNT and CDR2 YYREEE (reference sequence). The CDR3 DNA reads TGTGCCAGCAGCGAGGGACAGGAGATCTATGGCTACACCTTC. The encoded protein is CASSEGQEIYGYTF. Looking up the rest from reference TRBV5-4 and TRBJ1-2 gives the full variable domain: ETGVTQSPTHLIKTRGQQVTLRCSSQSGHNTVSWYQQALGQGPQFIFQYYREEENGRGNFPPRFSGLQFPNYSSELNVNALELDDSALYLCASSEGQEIYGYTFGSGTRLTVV.

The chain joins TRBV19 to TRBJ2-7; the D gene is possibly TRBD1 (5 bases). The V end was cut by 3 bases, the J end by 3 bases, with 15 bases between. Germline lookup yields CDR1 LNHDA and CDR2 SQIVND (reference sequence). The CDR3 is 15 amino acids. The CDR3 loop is CASSMTAQGFYEQYF. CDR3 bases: TGTGCCAGTAGTATGACGGCCCAGGGTTTCTACGAGCAGTACTTC.

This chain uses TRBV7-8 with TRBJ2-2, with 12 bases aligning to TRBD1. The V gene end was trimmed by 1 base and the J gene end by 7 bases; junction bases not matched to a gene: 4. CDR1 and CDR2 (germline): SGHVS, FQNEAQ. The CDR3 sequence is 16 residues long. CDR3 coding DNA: TGTGCCAGCAGCTTAGGGGACAGGGGGCGAGGCGGGGAGCTGTTTTTT. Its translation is CASSLGDRGRGGELFF.

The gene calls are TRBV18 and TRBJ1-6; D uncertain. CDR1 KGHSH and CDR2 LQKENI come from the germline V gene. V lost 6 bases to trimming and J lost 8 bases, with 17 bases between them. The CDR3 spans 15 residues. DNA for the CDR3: TGTGCCAGCTCTCCGCCGGGGTTTAACGATTCACCCCTCCACTTT. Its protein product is CASSPPGFNDSPLHF. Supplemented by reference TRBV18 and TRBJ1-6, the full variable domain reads NAGVMQNPRHLVRRRGQEARLRCSPMKGHSHVYWYRQLPEEGLKFMVYLQKENIIDESGMPKERFSAEFPKEGPSILRIQQVVRGDSAAYFCASSPPGFNDSPLHFGNGTRLTVT.

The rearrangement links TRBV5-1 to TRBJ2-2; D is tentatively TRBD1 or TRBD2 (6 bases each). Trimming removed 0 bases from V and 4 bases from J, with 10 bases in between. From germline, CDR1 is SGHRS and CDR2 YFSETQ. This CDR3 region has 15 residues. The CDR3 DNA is TGCGCCAGCAGCTTGGAAAGGGGGGCCACCGGGGAGCTGTTTTTT. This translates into CASSLERGATGELFF.

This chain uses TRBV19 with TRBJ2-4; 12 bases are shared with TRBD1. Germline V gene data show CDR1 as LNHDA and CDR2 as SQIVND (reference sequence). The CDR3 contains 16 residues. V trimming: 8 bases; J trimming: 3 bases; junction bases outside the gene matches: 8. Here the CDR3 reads CASEGTGGLLKNIQYF. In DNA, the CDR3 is TGTGCCAGTGAAGGGACAGGGGGCCTTCTCAAAAACATTCAGTACTTC.

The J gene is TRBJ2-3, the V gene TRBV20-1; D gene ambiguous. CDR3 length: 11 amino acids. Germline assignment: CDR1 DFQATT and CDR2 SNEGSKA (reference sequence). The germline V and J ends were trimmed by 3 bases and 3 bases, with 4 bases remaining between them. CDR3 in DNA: TGCAGTGCTAGGGGGACAGATACGCAGTATTTT. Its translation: CSARGTDTQYF.

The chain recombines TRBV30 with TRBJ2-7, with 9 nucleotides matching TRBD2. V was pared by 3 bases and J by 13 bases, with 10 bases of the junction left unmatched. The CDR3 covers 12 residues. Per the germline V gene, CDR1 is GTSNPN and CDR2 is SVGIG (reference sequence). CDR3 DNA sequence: TGTGCCTGGAGCGTCTCTAGCGGGACAATTTACTTC. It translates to CAWSVSSGTIYF.

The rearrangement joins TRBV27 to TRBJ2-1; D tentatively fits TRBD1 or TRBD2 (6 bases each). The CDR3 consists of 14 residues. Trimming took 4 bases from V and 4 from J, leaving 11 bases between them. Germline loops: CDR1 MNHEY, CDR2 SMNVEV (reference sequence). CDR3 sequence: CASSSGAGYNEQFF. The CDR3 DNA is TGTGCCAGCAGTTCGGGGGCAGGATACAATGAGCAGTTCTTC.

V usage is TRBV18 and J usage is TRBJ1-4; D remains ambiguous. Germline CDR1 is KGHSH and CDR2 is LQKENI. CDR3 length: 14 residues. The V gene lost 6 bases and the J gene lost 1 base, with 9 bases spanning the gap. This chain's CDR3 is CASSSTQTNEKLFF. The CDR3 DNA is TGTGCCAGCTCGTCAACCCAAACTAATGAAAAACTGTTTTTT.

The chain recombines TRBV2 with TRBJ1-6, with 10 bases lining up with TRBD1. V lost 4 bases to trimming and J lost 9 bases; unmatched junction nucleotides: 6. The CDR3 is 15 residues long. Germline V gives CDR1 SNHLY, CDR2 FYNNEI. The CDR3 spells CASSGAGTGASPLHF. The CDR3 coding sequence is TGTGCCAGCAGTGGGGCCGGGACAGGGGCTTCACCCCTCCACTTT.

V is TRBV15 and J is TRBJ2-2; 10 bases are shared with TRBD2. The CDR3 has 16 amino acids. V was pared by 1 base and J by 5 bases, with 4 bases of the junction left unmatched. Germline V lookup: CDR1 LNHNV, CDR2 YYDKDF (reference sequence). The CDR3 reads CATSRGSGRGTGELFF. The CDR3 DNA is TGTGCCACCAGCAGAGGGAGCGGGAGGGGAACCGGGGAGCTGTTTTTT.

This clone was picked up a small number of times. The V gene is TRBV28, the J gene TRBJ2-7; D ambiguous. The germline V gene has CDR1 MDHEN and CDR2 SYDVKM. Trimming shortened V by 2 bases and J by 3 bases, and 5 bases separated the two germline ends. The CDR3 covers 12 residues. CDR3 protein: CASSLRNYEQYF. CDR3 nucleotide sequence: TGTGCCAGCAGTTTACGCAACTACGAGCAGTACTTC.

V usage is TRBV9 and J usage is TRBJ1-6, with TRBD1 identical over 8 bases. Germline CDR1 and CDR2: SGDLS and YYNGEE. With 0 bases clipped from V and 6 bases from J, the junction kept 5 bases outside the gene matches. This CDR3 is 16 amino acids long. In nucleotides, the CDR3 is TGTGCCAGCAGCGTAGACCCCGACAGGGGTAATTCACCCCTCCACTTT. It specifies CASSVDPDRGNSPLHF.

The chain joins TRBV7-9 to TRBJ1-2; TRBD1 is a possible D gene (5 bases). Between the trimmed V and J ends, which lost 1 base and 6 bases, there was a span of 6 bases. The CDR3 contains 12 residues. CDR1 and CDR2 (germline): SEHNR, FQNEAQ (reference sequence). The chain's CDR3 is CASSLGGDGYTF. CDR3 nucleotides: TGTGCCAGCAGCTTAGGGGGGGATGGCTACACCTTC.

DNA for the CDR3: TGTGCCAGCAGCAAAGTAGACAGGGGTGTCGAAAAACTGTTTTTT. Translating gives CASSKVDRGVEKLFF. The rearrangement links TRBV21-1 to TRBJ1-4; the DNA was not compared with TRBD1, the D call given in the table. TRBV21-1 is a pseudogene locus. The CDR3 runs to 15 residues.

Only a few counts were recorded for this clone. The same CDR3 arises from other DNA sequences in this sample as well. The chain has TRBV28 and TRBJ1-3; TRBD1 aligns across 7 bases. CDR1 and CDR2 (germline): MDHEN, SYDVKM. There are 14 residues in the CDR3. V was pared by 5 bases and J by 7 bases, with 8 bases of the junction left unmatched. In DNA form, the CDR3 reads TGTGCCAGCAGTCCACAGGGGTCCCGGAACACCATATATTTT. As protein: CASSPQGSRNTIYF. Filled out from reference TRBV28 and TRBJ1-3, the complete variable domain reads DVKVTQSSRYLVKRTGEKVFLECVQDMDHENMFWYRQDPGLGLRLIYFSYDVKMKEKGDIPEGYSVSREKKERFSLILESASTNQTSMYLCASSPQGSRNTIYFGEGSWLTVV.

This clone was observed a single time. The CDR3 here is CASSLSNYGYTF. The CDR3 nucleotides are TGTGCCAGCTCCCTCTCTAACTATGGCTACACCTTC. The chain uses TRBV18 and TRBJ1-2; D call uncertain. Trimming shortened V by 6 bases and J by 0 bases, and 5 bases separated the two germline ends. This CDR3 has 12 residues. CDR1 KGHSH and CDR2 LQKENI come from the germline V gene.

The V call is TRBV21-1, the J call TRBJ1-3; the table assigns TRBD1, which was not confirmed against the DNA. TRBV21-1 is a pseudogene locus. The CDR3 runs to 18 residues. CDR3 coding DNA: TGTGCCAGCAGCAAACTGGGAACAGGGGGCCCTCGGTGGAACACCATATATTTT. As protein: CASSKLGTGGPRWNTIYF.

The CDR3 sequence is CASSYPTLASPIQYF. CDR3 DNA sequence: TGTGCCAGCAGTTACCCGACCTTGGCTAGCCCTATTCAGTACTTC. J is TRBJ2-4 and V is TRBV6-6, with D perhaps TRBD2 (5 bases). V shed 2 bases and J shed 10 bases, with 18 bases lying between them. This CDR3 region has 15 residues. The germline gives CDR1 MNHNY, CDR2 SVGAGI (reference sequence).

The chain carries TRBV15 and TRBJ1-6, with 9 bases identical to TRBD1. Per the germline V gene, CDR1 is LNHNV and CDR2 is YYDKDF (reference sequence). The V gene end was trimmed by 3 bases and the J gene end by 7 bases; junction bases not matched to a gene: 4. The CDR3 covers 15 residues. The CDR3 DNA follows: TGTGCCACCAGCAGCGCCGGGACAGGGAATTCACCCCTCCACTTT. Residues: CATSSAGTGNSPLHF. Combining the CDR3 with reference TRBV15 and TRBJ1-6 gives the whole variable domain DAMVIQNPRYQVTQFGKPVTLSCSQTLNHNVMYWYQQKSSQAPKLLFHYYDKDFNNEADTPDNFQSRRPNTSFCFLDIRSPGLGDTAMYLCATSSAGTGNSPLHFGNGTRLTVT.